This passage covers 23 T cell receptor beta chains from one sample sequenced in a study of early T cells in non-severe SARS-CoV-2 infection. TCRdb passed the 5' RACE reads through MiXCR, listing each CDR3 protein once. The data contain fewer than 25,000 distinct CDR3 sequences, 5.7% of them singletons. The material sequenced was whole blood, taken at baseline. The source of these receptors is an adult who was a healthcare worker with PCR-confirmed SARS-CoV-2 infection or an uninfected control (not recorded which).

This rearrangement joins TRBV3-1 to TRBJ1-6; D call uncertain. This CDR3 is built from 12 residues. The ends were cut back, 1 base at V and 14 bases at J, with 9 bases in the middle. Germline CDR1 reads LGHDT; CDR2 reads YNNKEL (reference sequence). DNA for the CDR3: TGTGCCAGCAGCCAAGGAGTGTGGACCCTCCACTTT. It encodes CASSQGVWTLHF. The full variable domain, rest sourced from reference TRBV3-1 and TRBJ1-6, is DTAVSQTPKYLVTQMGNDKSIKCEQNLGHDTMYWYKQDSKKFLKIMFSYNNKELIINETVPNRFSPKSPDKAHLNLHINSLELGDSAVYFCASSQGVWTLHFGNGTRLTVT.

This clonotype is medium-sized by share. V gene TRBV6-5 combines with J gene TRBJ2-2, with 10 nucleotides matching TRBD1. This CDR3 has 14 residues. After removal of 7 bases from V and 6 bases from J, the junction contained 5 bases not matched to a gene. CDR1 and CDR2 (germline): MNHEY, SVGAGI. The CDR3 protein is CASMDRGSPGELFF. CDR3 DNA: TGTGCCAGCATGGACAGGGGGAGCCCCGGGGAGCTGTTTTTT.

This clonotype was detected only a few times. The chain is built from TRBV7-9 and TRBJ2-7; no clear D. CDR1 is SEHNR and CDR2 is FQNEAQ in the germline V gene (reference sequence). V lost 5 bases, J lost 3 bases, and 11 bases lay in between. This CDR3 has 13 residues. The chain's CDR3 is CASSLRAFYEQYF. CDR3 DNA sequence: TGTGCCAGCAGCCTCCGGGCCTTCTACGAGCAGTACTTC.

The table lists this clonotype with a few counts. The chain is built from TRBV6-2 or TRBV6-3 and TRBJ2-1; D is ambiguous. V was clipped by 8 bases and J by 2 bases, with 7 bases between them. This CDR3 has 12 amino acids. CDR1 and CDR2 from the germline V gene are MNHEY and SVGEGT. The CDR3 spells CASGSAYNEQFF. The CDR3, as DNA: TGTGCCAGCGGGTCGGCCTACAATGAGCAGTTCTTC.

This clonotype was counted between two and nine times. The rearrangement joins TRBV12-3 or TRBV12-4 to TRBJ2-4; D may be TRBD1 (6 bases). This CDR3 has 14 amino acids. V was clipped by 3 bases and J by 7 bases, with 13 bases between them. CDR3 nucleotides: TGTGCCAGCAGTTTCGGGCAACAGGGCAACATTCAGTACTTC. The encoded protein is CASSFGQQGNIQYF.

This clonotype was seen only a few times. V is TRBV7-7 and J is TRBJ2-5, with a tentative D call TRBD1 (6 bases). CDR3 length equals 14 residues. Trimming shortened V by 5 bases and J by 1 base, and 11 bases separated the two germline ends. From germline, CDR1 is SSHAT and CDR2 FNYEAQ (reference sequence). The CDR3 coding sequence is TGTGCCAGCAGCCCCCAGACAGGCCAAGAGACCCAGTACTTC. It is translated as CASSPQTGQETQYF.

This clonotype was seen more than once but under ten times. The rearrangement uses TRBV19 and TRBJ2-3; D is undetermined. Trimming shortened V by 6 bases and J by 8 bases, and 12 bases separated the two germline ends. Germline V lookup: CDR1 LNHDA, CDR2 SQIVND (reference sequence). The CDR3 spans 12 residues. CDR3 residues: CASSTTQGTQYF. The CDR3 DNA reads as TGTGCCAGTAGCACGACCCAAGGTACGCAGTATTTT.

This chain uses TRBV5-6 with TRBJ1-2; D is undetermined. CDR1 and CDR2 (germline): SGHDT, YYEEEE. The CDR3 totals 13 residues. Trimming left V 1 base short and J 1 base short, with 5 bases between. CDR3 bases: TGTGCCAGCAGCTTGCCGGATAACTATGGCTACACCTTC. This translates into CASSLPDNYGYTF. The full variable domain, with the rest looked up from reference TRBV5-6 and TRBJ1-2, is DAGVTQSPTHLIKTRGQQVTLRCSPKSGHDTVSWYQQALGQGPQFIFQYYEEEERQRGNFPDRFSGHQFPNYSSELNVNALLLGDSALYLCASSLPDNYGYTFGSGTRLTVV.

The chain links TRBV6-5 to TRBJ1-5, with D possibly TRBD1 on 6 matching bases. The V and J ends lost 0 bases and 4 bases respectively, with 10 bases between them. Germline values: CDR1 MNHEY, CDR2 SVGAGI. The length of the CDR3 is 15 residues. CDR3 sequence: CASSYSTGGNQPQHF. The CDR3 bases are TGTGCCAGCAGTTACTCGACAGGAGGAAATCAGCCCCAGCATTTT.

The CDR3 loop is CASSLAPLQPQHF. The CDR3 nucleotides read TGTGCCAGCAGCTTAGCGCCACTTCAGCCCCAGCATTTT. This chain links TRBV7-2 with TRBJ1-5; no clear D. V was cut by 0 bases and J by 6 bases, with 6 bases left in between. The CDR3 sequence is 13 residues long. Germline V gene sequence: CDR1 SGHTA, CDR2 FQGNSA. The whole variable domain, remainder taken from reference TRBV7-2 and TRBJ1-5, is GAGVSQSPSNKVTEKGKDVELRCDPISGHTALYWYRQSLGQGLEFLIYFQGNSAPDKSGLPSDRFSAERTGGSVSTLTIQRTQQEDSAVYLCASSLAPLQPQHFGDGTRLSIL.

This clonotype is labeled medium-sized. The V and J genes are TRBV25-1 and TRBJ1-6; 11 bases line up with TRBD1. The CDR3 runs to 16 residues. V was clipped by 5 bases and J by 9 bases; unmatched bases: 9. CDR1 and CDR2 (germline): MGHDK, SYGVNS. Here the CDR3 reads CASSNPAGTGGSPLHF. Written as DNA, the CDR3 is TGTGCCAGCAGTAATCCGGCCGGGACAGGGGGTTCACCCCTCCACTTT.

In this sample, this clonotype turned up many times. The chain joins TRBV6-5 to TRBJ1-6, with 8 bases lining up with TRBD1. CDR1 and CDR2 from the germline V gene are MNHEY and SVGAGI. Unmatched junction bases numbered 8, after V lost 6 bases and J lost 4 bases. The CDR3 spans 16 residues. The chain's CDR3 is CASSLGTGYYNSPLHF. CDR3 nucleotide sequence: TGTGCCAGCAGCCTCGGGACAGGTTATTATAATTCACCCCTCCACTTT.

The rearrangement uses TRBV4-1 and TRBJ2-1; possibly TRBD2 for D (7 bases). Trimming shortened V by 0 bases and J by 7 bases, and 19 bases separated the two germline ends. Germline V gene lookup returns CDR1 MGHRA and CDR2 YSYEKL. This CDR3 has 17 residues. The CDR3 DNA sequence: TGCGCCAGCAGCCAAGAGTACCGAGGGGGGGGCTTTAATGAGCAGTTCTTC. Protein sequence: CASSQEYRGGGFNEQFF.

This sequence joins TRBV5-4 and TRBJ2-5; 10 bases are a match to TRBD2. J was trimmed by 6 bases and V by 5 bases; bases with no gene match: 10. Germline V gene data show CDR1 as SGHNT and CDR2 as YYREEE (reference sequence). The CDR3 has 15 amino acids. The CDR3 reads CASRDEAGGPKTQYF. The CDR3 DNA is TGTGCCAGCAGGGATGAAGCGGGGGGGCCCAAGACCCAGTACTTC.

This clonotype was recorded a few times. The chain employs TRBV18 and TRBJ1-1; tentative D call: TRBD1 (5 bases). The CDR3 spans 13 residues. Per germline, CDR1 KGHSH and CDR2 LQKENI. Trimming cost V 6 bases and J 1 base, with 9 bases left between them. CDR3 nucleotide sequence: TGTGCCAGCTCCCTAGACAGGAACACTGAAGCTTTCTTT. It specifies CASSLDRNTEAFF.

This clonotype was counted at least ten times. This chain connects TRBV27 to TRBJ1-4; D gene unclear. From germline, CDR1 is MNHEY and CDR2 SMNVEV (reference sequence). The germline V and J ends were trimmed by 3 bases and 5 bases, with 10 bases remaining between them. The CDR3 has 14 residues. CDR3 sequence: CASSLRVINEKLFF. DNA of the CDR3: TGTGCCAGCAGTTTGAGGGTAATCAATGAAAAACTGTTTTTT.

The CDR3 nucleotides read TGTGCCAGCAGCAAACAGGGGTTGGGCACCGGGGAGCTGTTTTTT. This encodes CASSKQGLGTGELFF. The chain couples TRBV7-9 to TRBJ2-2; TRBD1 aligns across 7 bases. The CDR3 length is 15 residues. Per germline, CDR1 SEHNR and CDR2 FQNEAQ (reference sequence). The ends lost 5 bases at V and 4 bases at J; junction bases unmatched: 7.

There are a few counts of this clonotype. The chain couples TRBV9 to TRBJ2-1; weak D call: TRBD2 (7 bases). CDR3 length equals 15 residues. Germline loops: CDR1 SGDLS, CDR2 YYNGEE. Trimming cost V 0 bases and J 4 bases, with 11 bases left between them. The CDR3 sequence is CASSVGAGAYNEQFF. The CDR3 nucleotides read TGTGCCAGCAGCGTAGGGGCGGGGGCTTACAATGAGCAGTTCTTC.

This clonotype has only a few counts. The CDR3 loop reads CASSPQADTEAFF. The DNA of the CDR3 is TGTGCCAGCTCACCACAGGCGGACACTGAAGCTTTCTTT. The chain uses TRBV18 and TRBJ1-1; D not certain. CDR3 size: 13 residues. V was shortened by 1 base and J by 3 bases, with 6 bases between the two germline ends. Germline V gene sequence: CDR1 KGHSH, CDR2 LQKENI.

The V gene is TRBV27, the J gene TRBJ1-5; D gene unclear. Germline V CDR1 and CDR2: MNHEY, SMNVEV (reference sequence). Trimming stripped 0 bases from V and 5 bases from J, with 5 bases between. The length of the CDR3 is 13 residues. The CDR3: CASSLSRDQPQHF. The CDR3, as DNA: TGTGCCAGCAGTTTATCGAGAGATCAGCCCCAGCATTTT.

This clonotype was observed a handful of times. The genes are TRBV6-6 and TRBJ2-1; D perhaps matches TRBD1 (5 bases). Trimming cost V 4 bases and J 9 bases, with 19 bases left between them. Germline CDR1 reads MNHNY; CDR2 reads SVGAGI (reference sequence). The CDR3 has 15 amino acids. The CDR3 sequence: CASSSGKIQALEQFF. The CDR3 nucleotides are TGTGCCAGCAGTTCGGGCAAAATACAGGCCCTTGAGCAGTTCTTC.

This chain links TRBV7-8 with TRBJ2-7; D uncertain. CDR3 size: 13 residues. Germline V gene sequence: CDR1 SGHVS, CDR2 FQNEAQ. V lost 2 bases and J lost 2, with 7 bases in between. In DNA, the CDR3 is TGTGCCAGCAGCTTATATCCTACCTACGAGCAGTACTTC. It is translated as CASSLYPTYEQYF. Variable domain in full (rest from reference TRBV7-8 and TRBJ2-7): GAGVSQSPRYKVAKRGQDVALRCDPISGHVSLFWYQQALGQGPEFLTYFQNEAQLDKSGLPSDRFFAERPEGSVSTLKIQRTQQEDSAVYLCASSLYPTYEQYFGPGTRLTVT.

There are many counts of this clonotype. The chain uses TRBV12-3 or TRBV12-4 and TRBJ1-5; D not certain. This CDR3 has 15 amino acids. Trimming took off 0 bases at V and 3 bases at J, with 9 bases between the two ends. For the CDR3, the DNA is TGTGCCAGCAGTTTAGCGCTCAGCCCCAATCAGCCCCAGCATTTT. This translates into CASSLALSPNQPQHF.